This TCR beta chain was recovered during a study of OX40 agonist ivuxolimab in advanced cancers. Study details: Males comprised 82.7% of the group, whose mean age was approximately 60 years (range roughly 23 to 90).

The assay was immunoSEQ multiplex PCR, and TCRdb's table has in-frame clones only and misses some. The sample yields about 24,000 clones, over 70% seen once. This CDR3 is 17 amino acids long. This clonotype was sampled from an adult with an advanced solid tumor such as melanoma, head and neck, liver or kidney cancer. J is TRBJ1-5 and V is TRBV12-2; no check of the table's D call, TRBD1, against the DNA was made. TRBV12-2 is described as a pseudogene. Here the sequenced sample was CD4+ or CD8+ T cells sorted from blood, taken in a trial of the OX40 agonist ivuxolimab. The CDR3 DNA follows: TGTGCAAGTCGCTTAACCCACCGGGACAATAAGAATCAGCCCCAGCATTTT. The encoded protein is CASRLTHRDNKNQPQHF.